These T cell receptor beta chains were read from a single sample in a study of post-analysis software for immune sequencing data. From the PCR reads, TCRdb called clonotypes with MiXCR, one entry per CDR3 protein. Among 750,000 to 950,000 distinct CDR3 sequences, around 42% were seen once, and the ten largest hold just under 5%. Specimen: blood. Receptor source: a girl aged 5-17 years with multiple sclerosis. CDR3s include the opening cysteine and the closing phenylalanine or tryptophan. The order of the fields is J gene, V gene, D gene, clone size, CDR3 DNA, CDR3 protein. A D gene is named only where the DNA matches it firmly. Some rows mark clone size as missing; the rest say once, few, many or name a class of expanded clone.

TRBJ2-1 | TRBV20-1 | TRBD2 | NA | TGCAGTGCTAGAGAACGGACCGCGGGAGGGCCAGAGGATGAGCAGTTCTTC | CSARERTAGGPEDEQFF
TRBJ1-5 | TRBV20-1 | NA | NA | TGCAGTGTCACAGGGCTCGACCAGCCCCAGCATTTT | CSVTGLDQPQHF
TRBJ1-1 | TRBV12-3/TRBV12-4 | TRBD1 | NA | TGTGCCAGCAGTGTGGGGACCGGGACAGTGAACACTGAAGCTTTCTTT | CASSVGTGTVNTEAFF
TRBJ2-4 | TRBV12-3/TRBV12-4 | TRBD2 | few | TGTGCCAGCAGCCGAGAAGCGGGAGGGCTAGGGGAGCAGTACTTC | CASSREAGGLGEQYF
TRBJ2-5 | TRBV7-9 | TRBD1 | NA | TGTGCCAGCAGCTTAGTTGGAGACAGGGGGATGGAGACCCAGTACTTC | CASSLVGDRGMETQYF
TRBJ1-4 | TRBV2 | NA | NA | TGTGCCGGCCGAAGCTGGGAAAAACTGTTTTTT | CAGRSWEKLFF
TRBJ2-3 | TRBV6-4 | TRBD2 | few | TGTGCCAGCAGTGACTCGGCGGGGGGCGCGGGCACAGATACGCAGTATTTT | CASSDSAGGAGTDTQYF
TRBJ2-1 | TRBV29-1 | TRBD2 | NA | TGCAGCGGGACTAGCGGGAGGAGCTCCTACAATGAGCAGTTCTTC | CSGTSGRSSYNEQFF
TRBJ2-7 | TRBV15 | TRBD1 | NA | TGTGCCACCAGCGTAGACAGGGGGCGCTACGAGCAGTACTTC | CATSVDRGRYEQYF
TRBJ2-4 | TRBV9 | NA | NA | TGTGCCAGCAGCGTAGACATTCAGTACTTC | CASSVDIQYF
TRBJ2-3 | TRBV12-3/TRBV12-4 | NA | few | TGTGCCAGCACGGAGTACGGGGGTCAGCGCACAGATACGCAGTATTTT | CASTEYGGQRTDTQYF
TRBJ2-5 | TRBV5-5 | TRBD2 | NA | TGTGCCAGCAGCCCGGGGGTAGCGGGAGGGCCCCCTTTAGAGACCCAGTACTTC | CASSPGVAGGPPLETQYF
TRBJ2-6 | TRBV7-9 | NA | NA | TGTGCCAGCAGCCCCGAGGATATCTCTGGGGCCAACGTCCTGACTTTC | CASSPEDISGANVLTF
TRBJ2-7 | TRBV7-2 | NA | once | TGTGCCAGCACCCACATGGGCGGGTCCTACGAGCAGTACTTC | CASTHMGGSYEQYF
TRBJ2-4 | TRBV7-2 | TRBD1 | NA | TGTGCCAGCAGCCGGACAGGGGGCTCGACCAAAAACATTCAGTACTTC | CASSRTGGSTKNIQYF
TRBJ1-2 | TRBV5-1 | TRBD1 | NA | TGCGCCAGCAGCAGGACAGGGGCCAATGGCTACACCTTC | CASSRTGANGYTF
TRBJ2-7 | TRBV9 | NA | NA | TGTGCCAGCAGCGTAGGAGTAGGAAACTACGAGCAGTACTTC | CASSVGVGNYEQYF
TRBJ2-3 | TRBV29-1 | TRBD2 | NA | TGCAGCGTACTGATTCTAGCGGGAAGTAGAGATACGCAGTATTTT | CSVLILAGSRDTQYF
TRBJ2-1 | TRBV2 | NA | few | TGTGCCAGCAGTGGGGCCCCCGCCGAGCAGTTCTTC | CASSGAPAEQFF
TRBJ2-7 | TRBV27 | NA | NA | TGTGCCAGCAGTTTATCCATAGCGGATGTGCCATCCGAGCAGTACTTC | CASSLSIADVPSEQYF
TRBJ2-5 | TRBV12-3/TRBV12-4 | NA | NA | TGTGCCAGCACCCTGGAATACCCCTTCCAAGAGACCCAGTACTTC | CASTLEYPFQETQYF
TRBJ1-5 | TRBV6-1 | NA | once | TGTGCCAGCAGGGAACCGACGGGACGGACAAGCAATCAGCCCCAGCATTTT | CASREPTGRTSNQPQHF
TRBJ2-5 | TRBV7-9 | NA | NA | TGTGCCAGCAGCGGGCAGGGCGTGGAGACCCAGTACTTC | CASSGQGVETQYF
TRBJ2-5 | TRBV7-9 | TRBD2 | few | TGTGCCAGCAGCTTGTCTTACGGGAGGACCCAAGAGACCCAGTACTTC | CASSLSYGRTQETQYF
TRBJ1-1 | TRBV12-3/TRBV12-4 | NA | NA | TGTGCCAGCAGTATGGGCATGAGGAACACTGAAGCTTTCTTT | CASSMGMRNTEAFF
TRBJ2-1 | TRBV6-1 | NA | few | TGTGCCAGCAGTGATCTAACCAATGAGCAGTTCTTC | CASSDLTNEQFF
TRBJ2-3 | TRBV12-3/TRBV12-4 | NA | few | TGTGCCAGCAGTTCCCTCAGCGGGTTGGGCACAGATACGCAGTATTTT | CASSSLSGLGTDTQYF
TRBJ2-7 | TRBV5-1 | NA | NA | TGCGCCAGCAGCTTGTTGCCTAGCATGACCTACGAGCAGTACTTC | CASSLLPSMTYEQYF
TRBJ2-1 | TRBV24-1 | NA | once | TGTGCCACCAGTGATGGGAGGCTCTCCTACAATGAGCAGTTCTTC | CATSDGRLSYNEQFF
TRBJ2-3 | TRBV15 | TRBD2 | NA | TGTGCCGCCAGCATGCCGGGACTAGCGGGAAGAGGTCGGACCACAGATACGCAGTATTTT | CAASMPGLAGRGRTTDTQYF
TRBJ2-7 | TRBV6-1 | NA | NA | TGTGCCAGCAGTGAAGCAGGGGACTACGAGCAGTACTTC | CASSEAGDYEQYF
TRBJ2-7 | TRBV7-9 | NA | NA | TGTGCCAGCAGCCCCGCTGCGCGGTACTACGAGCAGTACTTC | CASSPAARYYEQYF
TRBJ2-5 | TRBV18 | NA | NA | TGTGCCAGCTCACCACTGGTAGGGGAGACCCAGTACTTC | CASSPLVGETQYF
TRBJ2-3 | TRBV7-9 | NA | NA | TGTGCCAGCAGCCGGGCTGAATTAGCGTTACTAAACACAGATACGCAGTATTTT | CASSRAELALLNTDTQYF
TRBJ2-1 | TRBV30 | TRBD2 | few | TGTGCCTGGAGTGTACGGGCTAGCGGGAGCAATGAGCAGTTCTTC | CAWSVRASGSNEQFF
TRBJ2-1 | TRBV11-2 | NA | NA | TGTGCCAGCAGCTTGGGACTCATCAATGAGCAGTTCTTC | CASSLGLINEQFF
TRBJ2-7 | TRBV20-1 | NA | NA | TGCAGTGCTTCCAAAACCCGTAACTCCTACGAGCAGTACTTC | CSASKTRNSYEQYF
TRBJ2-7 | TRBV5-1 | NA | NA | TGCGCCAGCAGCTTTTCACAGGGTCCCTACGAGCAGTACTTC | CASSFSQGPYEQYF
TRBJ1-5 | TRBV15 | TRBD1 | NA | TGTGCCACCAGCAGCCCCGACAGGGGGGCCAATCAGCCCCAGCATTTT | CATSSPDRGANQPQHF
TRBJ2-1 | TRBV9 | NA | NA | TGTGCCAGCAGCGTATTCCCTGTATCCTACAATGAGCAGTTCTTC | CASSVFPVSYNEQFF
TRBJ2-3 | TRBV5-1 | TRBD2 | few | TGCGCCAGCAGCTTGGAGGTAGCGGGAGGGCCCGAAGATACGCAGTATTTT | CASSLEVAGGPEDTQYF
TRBJ2-5 | TRBV20-1 | NA | few | TGCAGTGCCCCCCGGGGAGCGGTCACAGAGACCCAGTACTTC | CSAPRGAVTETQYF
TRBJ2-1 | TRBV9 | TRBD2 | NA | TGTGCCAGCAGCGTAGCTACGGGAGGGGTTGATGAGCAGTTCTTC | CASSVATGGVDEQFF